One sample yielded the 9 T cell receptor beta chains listed below, sequenced in a study of blood T cell repertoires in COVID-19. Using immunoSEQ multiplex PCR, the repertoire was profiled, and TCRdb retains in-frame clones only, with some absent. The data hold about 260,000 clones, with approximately 91% observed a single time. The material sequenced was peripheral blood. The source of these receptors is a human donor in a cohort sampled during active COVID-19.

The sample holds a few counts of this clone. The chain couples TRBV3-1 (or the pseudogene TRBV3-2) to TRBJ2-6, with D possibly TRBD2 on 6 matching bases. In germline, CDR1 is LGHDT, CDR2 YNNKEL (reference sequence). V was clipped by 3 bases and J by 1 base, with 7 bases between them. The CDR3 has 15 residues. The CDR3 spells CASSHGGSGANVLTF. The CDR3 DNA sequence: TGTGCCAGCAGCCATGGGGGGTCTGGGGCCAACGTCCTGACTTTC.

The chain combines TRBV6-5 with TRBJ1-2; 9 nucleotides agree with TRBD1. V lost 6 bases, J lost 5 bases, and 4 bases stayed unmatched. CDR1 is MNHEY, CDR2 SVGAGI, per germline. There are 13 residues in the CDR3. CDR3 bases: TGTGCCAGCAGGCCGGGACAGGGATATGGCTACACCTTC. This sequence encodes CASRPGQGYGYTF.

This clone was detected only once. This chain joins TRBV4-3 and TRBJ2-1, with 13 bases lining up with TRBD2. The length of the CDR3 is 16 residues. Germline V gene lookup returns CDR1 LGHNA and CDR2 YSLEER. V lost 8 bases to trimming and J lost 8 bases; unmatched junction nucleotides: 12. The CDR3 protein is CASSHYRTSGGYEQFF. The CDR3, as DNA: TGCGCCAGCTCTCATTACCGGACTAGCGGGGGCTATGAGCAGTTCTTC.

J is TRBJ1-6 and V is TRBV4-3, with TRBD1 identical over 10 bases. This CDR3 region has 18 residues. CDR1 and CDR2 (germline): LGHNA, YSLEER. J gave up 0 bases and V 4 bases, and 6 bases lay outside the gene matches. The CDR3 reads CASSLDRGDPSYNSPLHF. As DNA, the CDR3 is TGCGCCAGCAGCCTGGACAGGGGGGACCCCTCCTATAATTCACCCCTCCACTTT.

The chain combines TRBV15 with TRBJ2-7, with TRBD2 identical over 7 bases. The V gene end was trimmed by 1 base and the J gene end by 3 bases; junction bases not matched to a gene: 3. The CDR3 loop spans 14 amino acids. Germline values: CDR1 LNHNV, CDR2 YYDKDF (reference sequence). As DNA, the CDR3 is TGTGCCACCAGCAGAGGGGGAGGGCTCTACGAGCAGTACTTC. Translating it yields CATSRGGGLYEQYF.

The rearrangement uses TRBV28 and TRBJ2-7; no firm D call. The CDR3 spans 13 residues. From germline, CDR1 is MDHEN and CDR2 SYDVKM. Between the trimmed V and J ends, which lost 4 bases and 0 bases, there was a span of 7 bases. CDR3 sequence: CASSSPPSYEQYF. In DNA form, the CDR3 reads TGTGCCAGCAGTTCCCCTCCCTCCTACGAGCAGTACTTC.

The chain is built from TRBV30 and TRBJ1-2; 10 bases line up with TRBD1. With 3 bases clipped from V and 5 bases from J, the junction kept 9 bases outside the gene matches. The CDR3 runs 15 residues. Germline lookup yields CDR1 GTSNPN and CDR2 SVGIG (reference sequence). The CDR3 DNA reads TGTGCCTGGAGCCGGGACAGGGGCCCCCTTTATGGCTACACCTTC. Protein product: CAWSRDRGPLYGYTF.

This sequence joins TRBV19 and TRBJ1-5; no reliable D call. This CDR3 spans 15 amino acids. V shed 3 bases and J shed 0 bases, with 9 bases lying between them. The germline V gene has CDR1 LNHDA and CDR2 SQIVND (reference sequence). The DNA of the CDR3 is TGTGCCAGTAGTATGTCAGTCAATAGCAATCAGCCCCAGCATTTT. Amino acid sequence: CASSMSVNSNQPQHF.

The chain links TRBV12-3 or TRBV12-4 to TRBJ1-1; D might be TRBD1 (6 bases). CDR3 length equals 13 residues. Trimming took off 3 bases at V and 11 bases at J, with 16 bases between the two ends. The CDR3 coding sequence is TGTGCCAGCAGTTTGACTACAGGGAGTAAGGCTTTCTTT. This encodes CASSLTTGSKAFF.